This T cell receptor (beta chain) was captured by sequencing in a study of cytomegalovirus exposure and HLA in healthy donors. On the study more broadly: From about 180 million T cells, an earlier analysis saw some 120 million unique TCR beta sequences.

General study results and limits: Later work associated fewer than 20,000 TCR beta sequences with HLA alleles at 0.05 false discovery rate. Trimming of TCR beta V- and J-genes showed a link, identified in a later analysis, to a missense DCLRE1C variant.

As regards this clone: Antigen: not known.

V lost 2 bases, J lost 2 bases, and 6 bases stayed unmatched. The length of the CDR3 is 16 residues. Germline loops: CDR1 SGDLS, CDR2 YYNGEE. Researchers ran the PCR with 60 Vbeta and 13 Jbeta primers. TCRdb keeps only in-frame clones here, not all; method: immunoSEQ multiplex PCR. The data hold some 270,000 clones, with around 80% observed a single time. Sequencing used PBMCs. The TCR sequence derives from a girl between 2 and 10 years old in good health and CMV-seronegative. The rearrangement links TRBV9 to TRBJ2-1, with 8 bases fitting TRBD2. Written as DNA, the CDR3 is TGTGCCAGCAGCGTCGCCGGGGGGGCCGCCTACAATGAGCAGTTCTTC. Translation gives CASSVAGGAAYNEQFF.